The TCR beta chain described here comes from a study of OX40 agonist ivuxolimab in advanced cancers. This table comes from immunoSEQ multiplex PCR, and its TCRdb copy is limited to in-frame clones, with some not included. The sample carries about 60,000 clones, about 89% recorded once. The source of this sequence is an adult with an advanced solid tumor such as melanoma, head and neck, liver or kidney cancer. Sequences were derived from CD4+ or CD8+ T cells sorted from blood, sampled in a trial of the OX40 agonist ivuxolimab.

The CDR3 protein is CASSLGGARDYEQYF. In DNA form, the CDR3 reads TGTGCCAGCAGCCTAGGCGGGGCTAGGGACTACGAGCAGTACTTC. The J gene is TRBJ2-7, the V gene TRBV5-6, with TRBD2 as a possible D gene (6 bases). V lost 4 bases, J lost 3 bases, and 17 bases lay in between. Per the germline V gene, CDR1 is SGHDT and CDR2 is YYEEEE. This CDR3 comprises 15 residues.